The 5 T cell receptor beta chains below come from one sample, sequenced in a study of T cell responses to AZD1222 COVID-19 vaccine. Method: immunoSEQ multiplex PCR; TCRdb's copy keeps in-frame clones and lacks some. The table records about 140,000 clones, more than 80% of them present only once. Sequenced here: peripheral blood, sampled on day 0 of AZD1222 vaccination. These receptors all come from an adult in good health.

This clone was seen a single time. This chain links TRBV7-9 with TRBJ2-5; D uncertain. Germline-derived CDR1 and CDR2 are SEHNR and FQNEAQ (reference sequence). The CDR3 contains 11 residues. Trimming took 4 bases from V and 3 from J, leaving 3 bases between them. The CDR3 spells CASSSKETQYF. The CDR3, as DNA: TGTGCCAGCAGCTCTAAAGAGACCCAGTACTTC.

The chain carries TRBV5-4 and TRBJ2-3; unclear D gene. The CDR3 extends over 15 amino acids. Trimming shortened V by 0 bases and J by 4 bases, and 12 bases separated the two germline ends. Looked up from germline, CDR1 is SGHNT and CDR2 is YYREEE (reference sequence). The CDR3 nucleotides are TGTGCCAGCAGCTTGGGTCCCCAGCCAGCAGATACGCAGTATTTT. It is translated as CASSLGPQPADTQYF.

This chain links TRBV30 with TRBJ2-7; D possibly corresponds to TRBD1 (6 bases). The CDR3 covers 14 residues. Germline lookup yields CDR1 GTSNPN and CDR2 SVGIG (reference sequence). The V and J ends lost 2 bases and 2 bases respectively, with 13 bases between them. The CDR3 loop reads CAWSHTGLAYEQYF. Here the CDR3 DNA reads TGTGCCTGGAGTCATACAGGGTTGGCCTACGAGCAGTACTTC.

The chain recombines TRBV19 with TRBJ2-6, with TRBD1 matching 9 bases. V was pared by 3 bases and J by 3 bases, with 9 bases of the junction left unmatched. The germline V gene encodes CDR1 LNHDA and CDR2 SQIVND (reference sequence). The length of the CDR3 is 18 residues. Written as DNA, the CDR3 is TGTGCCAGTAGTATTGGTGGGAGACAGGGGGATGGGGCCAACGTCCTGACTTTC. It yields the protein CASSIGGRQGDGANVLTF.

The chain has TRBV30 and TRBJ1-1; D unresolved. Germline V lookup: CDR1 GTSNPN, CDR2 SVGIG (reference sequence). The CDR3 is 14 residues long. The V end was cut by 0 bases, the J end by 2 bases, with 10 bases between. The CDR3 DNA is TGTGCCTGGAGTGTATATCGGAGAAACACTGAAGCTTTCTTT. Its translation is CAWSVYRRNTEAFF.